The 20 T cell receptor beta chains presented below share a single source sample, sequenced in a study of graft-versus-host responses after intestinal transplantation. Measured with immunoSEQ multiplex PCR; TCRdb has only the in-frame clones, and not every one. The table includes about 98,000 clones, 86% detected once. The input for sequencing was PBMCs, taken 255 days after intestinal transplant. These receptors were taken from a human patient who received an intestinal transplant, so some T cells may come from the graft donor.

This clone was detected a few times. The CDR3 sequence is CASIRGLGTNEKLFF. The DNA of the CDR3 is TGTGCCAGCATTAGGGGATTGGGTACTAATGAAAAACTGTTTTTT. The chain is built from TRBV5-6 and TRBJ1-4; maybe TRBD1 (5 bases). The V end lost 6 bases, the J end lost 2 bases, and 14 bases lay between the germline ends. This CDR3 has 15 amino acids. The germline V gene has CDR1 SGHDT and CDR2 YYEEEE.

The chain links TRBV6-1 to TRBJ1-6, with D perhaps TRBD1 (5 bases). The V gene lost 8 bases and the J gene lost 4 bases, with 12 bases spanning the gap. The CDR3 covers 14 residues. Germline V lookup: CDR1 MNHNS, CDR2 SASEGT. Here the CDR3 reads CASRGSHYNSPLHF. The CDR3 DNA reads as TGTGCCAGCCGGGGCAGTCATTATAATTCACCCCTCCACTTT.

This clone was counted once. The V call is TRBV4-2, the J call TRBJ2-1; unclear D gene. Trimming removed 0 bases at V and 6 bases at J, with 6 bases between. CDR3 size: 13 residues. Germline V gene sequence: CDR1 LGHNA, CDR2 YNFKEQ. The CDR3 bases are TGTGCCAGCAGCCAAGACTCTTTCAATGAGCAGTTCTTC. As protein: CASSQDSFNEQFF.

This chain joins TRBV5-1 and TRBJ2-7, with D possibly being TRBD2 (6 bases). V was cut by 2 bases and J by 7 bases, with 16 bases left in between. This CDR3 region has 14 residues. Germline V lookup: CDR1 SGHRS, CDR2 YFSETQ. This CDR3 reads CASSFDPAGSEQYF. CDR3 nucleotides: TGCGCCAGCAGCTTTGATCCGGCGGGGAGTGAGCAGTACTTC.

This chain uses TRBV18 with TRBJ2-3; TRBD1 or TRBD2 may be the D gene (5 bases each). The CDR3 is 16 residues long. Per germline, CDR1 KGHSH and CDR2 LQKENI. V lost 0 bases, J lost 4 bases, and 14 bases lay in between. The CDR3 DNA follows: TGTGCCAGCTCACCACCGAGGGCAGGGAGTCCAGATACGCAGTATTTT. Protein product: CASSPPRAGSPDTQYF.

Only one count was recorded for this clone. This chain connects TRBV20-1 to TRBJ2-5, with D perhaps matching TRBD1 or TRBD2 (5 bases each). The CDR3 extends over 10 amino acids. CDR1 and CDR2 (germline): DFQATT, SNEGSKA (reference sequence). The CDR3: CSGAQETQYF. CDR3 nucleotide sequence: TGCAGCGGGGCACAAGAGACCCAGTACTTC.

V gene TRBV7-6 combines with J gene TRBJ1-3, with 7 bases aligning to TRBD1. CDR3 length: 14 amino acids. CDR1 is SGHVS, CDR2 FNYEAQ, per germline. Losses at the gene ends were 5 bases for V and 7 bases for J; bases not matched to a gene: 8. CDR3 DNA: TGTGCCAGCAGCCCCGTTCAAGGGGGCAACACCATATATTTT. It specifies CASSPVQGGNTIYF.

This clone was detected only once. CDR3 sequence reads: CAWSEQGNTEAFF. In DNA, the CDR3 is TGTGCCTGGAGTGAACAGGGGAACACTGAAGCTTTCTTT. V and J are TRBV30 and TRBJ1-1; D may be TRBD1 (6 bases). The CDR3 loop spans 13 amino acids. V lost 1 base, J lost 1 base, and 7 bases lay in between. The germline V gene encodes CDR1 GTSNPN and CDR2 SVGIG (reference sequence).

This chain uses TRBV19 with TRBJ2-5; D tentatively fits TRBD1 or TRBD2 (5 bases each). The CDR3 is made up of 15 amino acids. Germline CDR1 and CDR2: LNHDA and SQIVND (reference sequence). V was shortened by 4 bases and J by 3 bases, with 15 bases between the two germline ends. CDR3 sequence: CASSSFSGAKETQYF. The CDR3 DNA reads as TGTGCCAGTAGTAGCTTTTCCGGGGCGAAAGAGACCCAGTACTTC.

The DNA of the CDR3 is TGTGCCAGCAGTTTACCGGGACAGGGGAAAGAGACCCAGTACTTC. It translates to CASSLPGQGKETQYF. V usage is TRBV28 and J usage is TRBJ2-5, with 10 positions matching TRBD1. This CDR3 contains 15 residues. Germline V CDR1 and CDR2: MDHEN, SYDVKM. The V gene end was trimmed by 2 bases and the J gene end by 3 bases; junction bases not matched to a gene: 3.

The gene calls are TRBV6-5 and TRBJ1-4, with D perhaps TRBD1 (6 bases). The CDR3 is made up of 13 amino acids. Germline V gene lookup returns CDR1 MNHEY and CDR2 SVGAGI. V was shortened by 6 bases and J by 8 bases, with 13 bases between the two germline ends. As DNA, the CDR3 is TGTGCCAGCAGCCCACCAGGGGAGGAAAAACTGTTTTTT. It codes for CASSPPGEEKLFF.

This chain connects TRBV5-5 to TRBJ2-2; TRBD1 is a possible D gene (6 bases). The CDR3 contains 14 residues. Trimming shortened V by 0 bases and J by 3 bases, and 6 bases separated the two germline ends. The germline CDR1 and CDR2 sequences are SGHKS and YYEKEE (reference sequence). The CDR3 DNA follows: TGTGCCAGCAGCTTGGACAGGGACACCGGGGAGCTGTTTTTT. The encoded protein is CASSLDRDTGELFF. Looking up the rest from reference TRBV5-5 and TRBJ2-2 gives the full variable domain: DAGVTQSPTHLIKTRGQQVTLRCSPISGHKSVSWYQQVLGQGPQFIFQYYEKEERGRGNFPDRFSARQFPNYSSELNVNALLLGDSALYLCASSLDRDTGELFFGEGSRLTVL.

V usage is TRBV25-1 and J usage is TRBJ2-3, with 9 positions matching TRBD1. Trimming took 1 base from V and 0 from J; bases not matched to a gene: 8. The CDR3 totals 18 residues. Germline-derived CDR1 and CDR2 are MGHDK and SYGVNS. DNA for the CDR3: TGTGCCAGCAGTGAATTATCCATTGGGACAGGGAGCACAGATACGCAGTATTTT. It translates to CASSELSIGTGSTDTQYF.

The chain employs TRBV5-1 and TRBJ2-7; possibly TRBD1 or TRBD2 for D (6 bases each). Germline CDR1 and CDR2: SGHRS and YFSETQ. V lost 0 bases and J lost 0, with 13 bases in between. The CDR3 runs to 16 residues. CDR3 coding DNA: TGCGCCAGCAGCTTGGCCGGAGGGGGAAGCTCCTACGAGCAGTACTTC. This codes for CASSLAGGGSSYEQYF.

The rearrangement uses TRBV10-3 and TRBJ1-1; 12 nucleotides align to TRBD1. The CDR3 runs to 14 residues. Germline CDR1 reads ENHRY; CDR2 reads SYGVKD. V gave up 6 bases and J gave up 5 bases; unmatched junction bases: 4. The CDR3 DNA sequence: TGTGCCATCAGGGGACAGGGGGCGGGAACTGAAGCTTTCTTT. Translating gives CAIRGQGAGTEAFF.

Only one count was recorded for this clone. The CDR3 spells CASSSWPTSYEQYV. The CDR3 DNA follows: TGTGCCAGCAGTTCATGGCCGACCTCCTACGAGCAGTACGTC. This chain uses TRBV28 with TRBJ2-7; no clear D gene. The CDR3 runs to 14 residues. Trimming pared 4 bases from V and 0 bases from J, leaving 10 bases between. The V gene's germline CDR1 is MDHEN and CDR2 SYDVKM.

The chain recombines TRBV19 with TRBJ2-1, with D possibly being TRBD2 (5 bases). The germline V gene encodes CDR1 LNHDA and CDR2 SQIVND (reference sequence). The V end lost 3 bases, the J end lost 7 bases, and 22 bases lay between the germline ends. The CDR3 totals 17 residues. CDR3 bases: TGTGCCAGTAGTATCTTCACTAGTGGAATGGGGTTGAATGAGCAGTTCTTC. Its translation is CASSIFTSGMGLNEQFF.

The chain carries TRBV2 and TRBJ2-7, with 14 bases identical to TRBD2. This CDR3 spans 17 amino acids. V lost 2 bases, J lost 2 bases, and 5 bases stayed unmatched. Per germline, CDR1 SNHLY and CDR2 FYNNEI. The CDR3 sequence: CASSEWQTSGGAYEQYF. The CDR3 nucleotides read TGTGCCAGCAGTGAATGGCAGACTAGCGGGGGGGCCTACGAGCAGTACTTC.

The gene calls are TRBV27 and TRBJ1-2, with D possibly matching TRBD1 (5 bases). Germline lookup yields CDR1 MNHEY and CDR2 SMNVEV (reference sequence). Deletions cut 2 bases from V and 7 bases from J, with 14 bases between. This CDR3 is built from 14 residues. CDR3 protein: CASSLNRCGPGYTF. For the CDR3, the DNA is TGTGCCAGCAGTTTAAACAGGTGTGGGCCTGGCTACACCTTC.

The rearrangement links TRBV5-1 to TRBJ2-5, with D maybe TRBD2 (5 bases). Deletions cut 4 bases from V and 2 bases from J, with 9 bases between. The CDR3 is 13 residues long. In germline, CDR1 is SGHRS, CDR2 YFSETQ. In DNA, the CDR3 is TGCGCCAGCAGCCGGGGATATCAAGAGACCCAGTACTTC. This gives the protein CASSRGYQETQYF.